This T cell receptor (beta chain) was documented in a study of T cell repertoires and HLA-DP antigens. Study-wide background: A couple of male donors and one female donor spanned ages 18-to-29 through 60-to-69.

Germline V lookup: CDR1 SGHTA, CDR2 FQGTGA. The CDR3 extends over 17 amino acids. Trimming left V 7 bases short and J 8 bases short, with 24 bases between. TCRdb's copy holds only in-frame clones and misses some; the assay was immunoSEQ multiplex PCR. This sample yields fewer than 75,000 clones, of which around 77% are seen a single time; roughly 1.4% belongs to the top ten. About this clone: The target antigen is unknown.

Untouched CD4+ T cells were bead-isolated at approximately 98% purity. The sequenced sample was CD4+ T cells from PBMCs. The clonotype originates from a man in his sixties in good health and CMV-seronegative. The chain is built from TRBV7-3 and TRBJ1-6; unclear D gene. The CDR3 DNA reads as TGTGCCAGCACATTACGACCCCCGGCGGTTGGGGATTCACCCCTCCACTTT. Its translation: CASTLRPPAVGDSPLHF.